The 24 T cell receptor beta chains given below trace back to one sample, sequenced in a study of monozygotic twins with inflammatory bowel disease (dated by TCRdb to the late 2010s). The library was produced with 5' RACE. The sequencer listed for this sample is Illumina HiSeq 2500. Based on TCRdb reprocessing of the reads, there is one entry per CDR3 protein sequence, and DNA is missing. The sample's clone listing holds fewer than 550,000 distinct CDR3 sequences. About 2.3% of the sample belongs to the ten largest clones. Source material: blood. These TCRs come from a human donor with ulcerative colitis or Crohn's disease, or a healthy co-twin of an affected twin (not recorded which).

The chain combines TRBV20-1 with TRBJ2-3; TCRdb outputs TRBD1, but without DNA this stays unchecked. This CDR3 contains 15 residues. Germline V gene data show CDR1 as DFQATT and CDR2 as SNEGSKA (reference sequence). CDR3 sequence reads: CSARPPRGSADTQYF.

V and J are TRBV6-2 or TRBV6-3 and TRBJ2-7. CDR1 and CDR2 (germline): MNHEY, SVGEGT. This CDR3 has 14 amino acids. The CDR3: CASSGTGRPYEQYF.

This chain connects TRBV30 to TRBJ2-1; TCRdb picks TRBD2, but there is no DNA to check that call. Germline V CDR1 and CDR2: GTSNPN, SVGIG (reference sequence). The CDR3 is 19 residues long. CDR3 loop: CAWSARPGEIAGPYNEQFF.

The CDR3 spells CATSEWGFNEQFF. The J gene is TRBJ2-1, the V gene TRBV24-1. The CDR3 has 13 amino acids. In germline, CDR1 is KGHDR, CDR2 SFDVKD.

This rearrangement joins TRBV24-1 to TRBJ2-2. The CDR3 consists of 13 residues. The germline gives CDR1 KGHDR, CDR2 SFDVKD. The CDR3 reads CATSQRDTGELFF.

CDR3: CSASGRSSYNEQFF. V and J are TRBV20-1 and TRBJ2-1. Per germline, CDR1 DFQATT and CDR2 SNEGSKA (reference sequence). The CDR3 length is 14 residues.

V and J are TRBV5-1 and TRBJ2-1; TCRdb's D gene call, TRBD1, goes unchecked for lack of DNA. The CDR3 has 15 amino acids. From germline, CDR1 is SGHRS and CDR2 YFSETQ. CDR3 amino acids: CASSAGHPSYNEQFF.

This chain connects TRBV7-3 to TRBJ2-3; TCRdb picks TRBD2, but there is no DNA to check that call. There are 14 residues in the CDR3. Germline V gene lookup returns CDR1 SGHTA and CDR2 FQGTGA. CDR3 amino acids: CASSLNSVTNTQYF.

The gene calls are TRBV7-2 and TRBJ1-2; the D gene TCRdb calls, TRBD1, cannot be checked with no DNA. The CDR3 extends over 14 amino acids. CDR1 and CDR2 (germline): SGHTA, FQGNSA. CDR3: CASSLSGLAYGYTF.

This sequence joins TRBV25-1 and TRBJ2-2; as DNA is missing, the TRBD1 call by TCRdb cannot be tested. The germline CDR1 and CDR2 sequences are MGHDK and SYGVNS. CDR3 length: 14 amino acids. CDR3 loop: CASRADRNTGELFF.

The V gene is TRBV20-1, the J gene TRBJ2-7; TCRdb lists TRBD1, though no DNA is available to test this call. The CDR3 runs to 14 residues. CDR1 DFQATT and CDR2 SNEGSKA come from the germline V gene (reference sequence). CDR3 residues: CSATPGQGDYEQYF.

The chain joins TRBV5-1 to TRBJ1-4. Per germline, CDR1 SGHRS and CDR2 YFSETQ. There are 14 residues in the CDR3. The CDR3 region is CASSLGATNEKLFF.

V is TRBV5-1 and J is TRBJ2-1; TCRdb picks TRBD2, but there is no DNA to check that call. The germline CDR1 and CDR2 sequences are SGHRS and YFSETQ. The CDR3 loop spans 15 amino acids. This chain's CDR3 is CASSLVVGTHDEQFF.

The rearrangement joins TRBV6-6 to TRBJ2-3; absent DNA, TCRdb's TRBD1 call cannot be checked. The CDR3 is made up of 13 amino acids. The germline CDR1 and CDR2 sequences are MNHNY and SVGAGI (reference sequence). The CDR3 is CASSPQGGVTQYF.

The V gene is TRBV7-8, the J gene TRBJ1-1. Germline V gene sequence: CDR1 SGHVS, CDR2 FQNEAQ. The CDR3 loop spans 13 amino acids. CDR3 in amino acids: CASSLIRGTEAFF.

The chain's CDR3 is CASSYTPPGEQFF. The chain is built from TRBV7-3 and TRBJ2-1; TCRdb's D call of TRBD2 is untestable without DNA. CDR3 length: 13 amino acids. Germline V CDR1 and CDR2: SGHTA, FQGTGA.

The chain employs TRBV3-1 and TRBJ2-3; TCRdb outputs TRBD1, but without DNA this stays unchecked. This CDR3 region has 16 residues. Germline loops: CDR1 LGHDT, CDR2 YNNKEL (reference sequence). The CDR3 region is CASSQVNGGDRNTQYF.

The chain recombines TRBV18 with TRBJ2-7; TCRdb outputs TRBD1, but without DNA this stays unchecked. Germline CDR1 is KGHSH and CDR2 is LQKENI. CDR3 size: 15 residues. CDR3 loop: CASSPGAANPYEQYF. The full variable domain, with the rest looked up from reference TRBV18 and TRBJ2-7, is NAGVMQNPRHLVRRRGQEARLRCSPMKGHSHVYWYRQLPEEGLKFMVYLQKENIIDESGMPKERFSAEFPKEGPSILRIQQVVRGDSAAYFCASSPGAANPYEQYFGPGTRLTVT.

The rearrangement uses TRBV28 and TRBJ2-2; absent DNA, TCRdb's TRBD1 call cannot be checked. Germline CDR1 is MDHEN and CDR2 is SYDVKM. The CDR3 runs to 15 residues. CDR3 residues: CASSLGGQDTGELFF.

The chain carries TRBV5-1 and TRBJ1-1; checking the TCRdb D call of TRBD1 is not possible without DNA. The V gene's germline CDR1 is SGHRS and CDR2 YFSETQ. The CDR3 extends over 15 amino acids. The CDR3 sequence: CASSSRTGGGTEAFF. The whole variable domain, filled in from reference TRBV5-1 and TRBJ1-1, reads KAGVTQTPRYLIKTRGQQVTLSCSPISGHRSVSWYQQTPGQGLQFLFEYFSETQRNKGNFPGRFSGRQFSNSRSEMNVSTLELGDSALYLCASSSRTGGGTEAFFGQGTRLTVV.

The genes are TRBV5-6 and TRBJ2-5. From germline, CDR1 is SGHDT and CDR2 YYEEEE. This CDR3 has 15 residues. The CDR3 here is CASSLVQRPEETQYF.

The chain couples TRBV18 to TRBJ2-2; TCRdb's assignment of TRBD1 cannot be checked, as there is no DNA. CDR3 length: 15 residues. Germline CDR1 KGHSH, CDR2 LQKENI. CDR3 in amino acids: CASSPRDRVSGELFF.

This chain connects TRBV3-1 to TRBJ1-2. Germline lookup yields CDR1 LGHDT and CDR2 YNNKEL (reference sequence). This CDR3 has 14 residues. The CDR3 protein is CASSQEGFGNGYTF.

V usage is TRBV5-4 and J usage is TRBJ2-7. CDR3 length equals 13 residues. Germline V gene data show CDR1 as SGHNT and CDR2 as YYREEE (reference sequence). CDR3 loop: CASSLRYSYEQYF.